Sequencing of this TCR beta chain was carried out in a study of cytomegalovirus exposure and HLA in healthy donors. Healthy bone marrow donors made up the cohort. Germline CDR1 and CDR2: MNHEY and SVGAGI. CDR3 length: 15 residues. The germline V and J ends were trimmed by 2 bases and 0 bases, with 11 bases remaining between them. The PCR made use of 60 Vbeta and 13 Jbeta primers. Generated by immunoSEQ multiplex PCR, the TCRdb table keeps only in-frame clones and is missing some. The sample contains 95,000 to 100,000 clones, roughly 80% of which appear only once. The specimen was PBMCs. This clonotype was sampled from a female donor in good health and CMV-seronegative. The rearrangement joins TRBV6-5 to TRBJ2-7, with a weak D call TRBD2 (5 bases). For the CDR3, the DNA is TGTGCCAGCAGTTACGCGAGCGGAGACTCCTACGAGCAGTACTTC. It encodes CASSYASGDSYEQYF.